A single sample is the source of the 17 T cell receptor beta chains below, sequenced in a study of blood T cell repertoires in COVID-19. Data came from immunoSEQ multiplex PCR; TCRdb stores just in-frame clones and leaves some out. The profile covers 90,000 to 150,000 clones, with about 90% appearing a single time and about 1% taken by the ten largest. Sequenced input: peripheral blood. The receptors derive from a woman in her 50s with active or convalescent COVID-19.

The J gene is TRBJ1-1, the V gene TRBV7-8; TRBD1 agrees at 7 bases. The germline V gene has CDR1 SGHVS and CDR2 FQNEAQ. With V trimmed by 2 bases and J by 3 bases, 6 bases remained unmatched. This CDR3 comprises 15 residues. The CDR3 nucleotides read TGTGCCAGCAGCTTACCAAGGGGGCGGTACACTGAAGCTTTCTTT. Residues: CASSLPRGRYTEAFF.

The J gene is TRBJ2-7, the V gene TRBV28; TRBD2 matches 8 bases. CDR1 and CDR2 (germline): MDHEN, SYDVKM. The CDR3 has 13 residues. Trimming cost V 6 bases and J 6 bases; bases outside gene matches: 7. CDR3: CASRRSGSGEQYF. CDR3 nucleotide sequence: TGTGCCAGCAGGCGAAGCGGGAGTGGCGAGCAGTACTTC. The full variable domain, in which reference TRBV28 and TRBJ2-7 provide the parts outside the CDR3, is DVKVTQSSRYLVKRTGEKVFLECVQDMDHENMFWYRQDPGLGLRLIYFSYDVKMKEKGDIPEGYSVSREKKERFSLILESASTNQTSMYLCASRRSGSGEQYFGPGTRLTVT.

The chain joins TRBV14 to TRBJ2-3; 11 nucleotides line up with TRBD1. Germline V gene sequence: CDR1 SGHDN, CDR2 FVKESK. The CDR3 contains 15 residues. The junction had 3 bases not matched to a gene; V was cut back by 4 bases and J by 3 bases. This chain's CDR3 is CASSPRDRGTDTQYF. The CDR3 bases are TGTGCCAGCAGCCCACGGGACAGGGGGACAGATACGCAGTATTTT. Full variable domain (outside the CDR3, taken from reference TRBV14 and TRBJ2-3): EAGVTQFPSHSVIEKGQTVTLRCDPISGHDNLYWYRRVMGKEIKFLLHFVKESKQDESGMPNNRFLAERTGGTYSTLKVQPAELEDSGVYFCASSPRDRGTDTQYFGPGTRLTVL.

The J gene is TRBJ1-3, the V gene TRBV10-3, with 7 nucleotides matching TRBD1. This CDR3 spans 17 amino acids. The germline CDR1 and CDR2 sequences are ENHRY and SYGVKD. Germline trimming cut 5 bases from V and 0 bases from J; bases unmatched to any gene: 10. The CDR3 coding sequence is TGTGCCATCAGTAGATGGACAGGTCCCATCTCTGGAAACACCATATATTTT. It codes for CAISRWTGPISGNTIYF.

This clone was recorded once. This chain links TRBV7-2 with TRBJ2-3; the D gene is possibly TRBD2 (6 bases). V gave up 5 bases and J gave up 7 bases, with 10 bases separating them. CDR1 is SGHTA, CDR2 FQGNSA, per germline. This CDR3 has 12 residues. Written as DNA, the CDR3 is TGTGCCAGCAGCAGGGCGGGGAATACGCAGTATTTT. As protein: CASSRAGNTQYF.

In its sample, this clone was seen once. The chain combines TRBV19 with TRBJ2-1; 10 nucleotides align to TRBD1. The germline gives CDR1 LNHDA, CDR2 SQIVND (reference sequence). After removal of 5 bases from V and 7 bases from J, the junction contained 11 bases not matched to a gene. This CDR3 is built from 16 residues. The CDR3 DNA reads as TGTGCCAGTAGTGCCGCCGGGACAGGGGCAAGGAATGAGCAGTTCTTC. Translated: CASSAAGTGARNEQFF.

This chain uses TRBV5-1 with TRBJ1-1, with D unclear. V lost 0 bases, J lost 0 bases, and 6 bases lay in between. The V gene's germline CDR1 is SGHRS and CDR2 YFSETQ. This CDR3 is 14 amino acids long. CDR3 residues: CASSLVGLNTEAFF. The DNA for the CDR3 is TGCGCCAGCAGCTTGGTCGGTTTGAACACTGAAGCTTTCTTT.

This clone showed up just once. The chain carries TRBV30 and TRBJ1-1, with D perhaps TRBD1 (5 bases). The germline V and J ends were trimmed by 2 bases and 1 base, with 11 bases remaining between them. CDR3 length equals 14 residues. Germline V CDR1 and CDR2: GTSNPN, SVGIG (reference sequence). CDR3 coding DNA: TGTGCCTGGAGTAAGCCAAGGGGGAACACTGAAGCTTTCTTT. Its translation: CAWSKPRGNTEAFF.

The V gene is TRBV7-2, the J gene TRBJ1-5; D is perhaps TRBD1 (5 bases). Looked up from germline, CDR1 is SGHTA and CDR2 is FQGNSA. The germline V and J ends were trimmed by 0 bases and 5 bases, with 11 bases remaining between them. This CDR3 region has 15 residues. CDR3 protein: CASSLAWGRDQPQHF. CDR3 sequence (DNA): TGTGCCAGCAGCTTAGCGTGGGGGAGGGATCAGCCCCAGCATTTT.

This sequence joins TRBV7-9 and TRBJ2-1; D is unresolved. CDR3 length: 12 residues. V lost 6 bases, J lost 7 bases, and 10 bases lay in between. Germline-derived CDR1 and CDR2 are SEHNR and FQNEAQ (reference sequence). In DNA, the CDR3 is TGTGCCAGCAGACAAGGAGCAAATGAGCAGTTCTTC. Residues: CASRQGANEQFF.

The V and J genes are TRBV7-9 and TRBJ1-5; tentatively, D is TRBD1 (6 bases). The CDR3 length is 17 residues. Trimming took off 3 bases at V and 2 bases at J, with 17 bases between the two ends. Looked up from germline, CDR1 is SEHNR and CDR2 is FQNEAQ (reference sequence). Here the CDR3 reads CASSFVRDTARNQPQHF. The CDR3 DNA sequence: TGTGCCAGCAGCTTCGTCCGGGACACCGCTCGCAATCAGCCCCAGCATTTT.

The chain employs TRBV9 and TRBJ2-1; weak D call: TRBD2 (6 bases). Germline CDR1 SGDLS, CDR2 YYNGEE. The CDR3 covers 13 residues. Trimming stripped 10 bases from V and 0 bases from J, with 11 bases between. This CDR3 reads CAPGGDSYNEQFF. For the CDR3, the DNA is TGTGCCCCCGGGGGAGACTCCTACAATGAGCAGTTCTTC. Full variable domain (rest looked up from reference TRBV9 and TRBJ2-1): DSGVTQTPKHLITATGQRVTLRCSPRSGDLSVYWYQQSLDQGLQFLIQYYNGEERAKGNILERFSAQQFPDLHSELNLSSLELGDSALYFCAPGGDSYNEQFFGPGTRLTVL.

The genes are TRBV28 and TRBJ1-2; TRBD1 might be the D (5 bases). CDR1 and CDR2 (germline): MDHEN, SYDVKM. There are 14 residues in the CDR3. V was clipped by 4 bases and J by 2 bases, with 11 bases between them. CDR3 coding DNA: TGTGCCAGCAGTTCCACAGGCGCCAACTATGGCTACACCTTC. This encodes CASSSTGANYGYTF.

The CDR3 DNA reads as TGTGCCAGCAGGGAGGGTCACACCGGGGAGCTGTTTTTT. It translates to CASREGHTGELFF. The rearrangement joins TRBV28 to TRBJ2-2; TRBD2 might be the D (6 bases). The CDR3 extends over 13 amino acids. Germline-derived CDR1 and CDR2 are MDHEN and SYDVKM. Between the trimmed V and J ends, which lost 6 bases and 3 bases, there was a span of 8 bases.

The CDR3 here is CASSFFPGQGAPGQYF. CDR3 DNA: TGTGCCAGCAGCTTTTTTCCGGGACAGGGTGCCCCCGGGCAGTATTTT. The rearrangement links TRBV13 to TRBJ2-3; 9 bases line up with TRBD1. V dropped 3 bases and J dropped 11; count of bases not matched to a gene: 15. Germline values: CDR1 PRHDT, CDR2 FYEKMQ (reference sequence). The CDR3 spans 16 residues.

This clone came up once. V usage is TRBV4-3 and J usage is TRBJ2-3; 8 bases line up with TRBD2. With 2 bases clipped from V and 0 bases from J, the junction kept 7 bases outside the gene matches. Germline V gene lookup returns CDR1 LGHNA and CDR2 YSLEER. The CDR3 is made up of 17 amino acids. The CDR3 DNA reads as TGCGCCAGCAGCCAACTAGCGGGCCTACGGAGCACAGATACGCAGTATTTT. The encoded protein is CASSQLAGLRSTDTQYF.

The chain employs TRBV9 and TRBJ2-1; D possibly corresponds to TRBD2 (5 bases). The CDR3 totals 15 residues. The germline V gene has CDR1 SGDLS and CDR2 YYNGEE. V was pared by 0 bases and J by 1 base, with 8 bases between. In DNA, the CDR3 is TGTGCCAGCAGCGTAGGGGCGGGTTCCTACAATGAGCAGTTCTTC. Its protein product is CASSVGAGSYNEQFF.